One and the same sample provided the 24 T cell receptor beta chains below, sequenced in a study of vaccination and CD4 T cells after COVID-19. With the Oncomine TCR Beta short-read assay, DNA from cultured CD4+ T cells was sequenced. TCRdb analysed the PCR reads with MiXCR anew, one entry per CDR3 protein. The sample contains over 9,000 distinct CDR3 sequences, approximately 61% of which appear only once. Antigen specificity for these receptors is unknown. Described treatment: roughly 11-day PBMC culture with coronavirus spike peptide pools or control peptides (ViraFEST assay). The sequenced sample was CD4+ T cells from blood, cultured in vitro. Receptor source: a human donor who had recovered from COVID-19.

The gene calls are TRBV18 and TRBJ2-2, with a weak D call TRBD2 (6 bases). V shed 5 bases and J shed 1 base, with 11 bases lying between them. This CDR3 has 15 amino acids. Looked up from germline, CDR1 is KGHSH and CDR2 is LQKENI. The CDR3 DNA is TGTGCCAGCTCAGCGGGACTCCAGAACACCGGGGAGCTGTTTTTT. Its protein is CASSAGLQNTGELFF.

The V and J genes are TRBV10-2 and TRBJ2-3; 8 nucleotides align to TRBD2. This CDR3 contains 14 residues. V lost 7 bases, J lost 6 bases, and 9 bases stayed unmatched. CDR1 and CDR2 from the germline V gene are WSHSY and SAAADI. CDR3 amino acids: CASKGGGIADTQYF. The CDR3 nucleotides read TGCGCCAGCAAGGGCGGGGGGATAGCCGATACGCAGTATTTT.

CDR3: CASRPGTGRGQQPQHF. The CDR3 DNA follows: TGTGCCAGCAGACCAGGGACAGGCAGGGGCCAACAGCCCCAGCATTTT. This chain links TRBV12-3 or TRBV12-4 with TRBJ1-5; TRBD1 aligns across 8 bases. The CDR3 totals 16 residues. J gave up 7 bases and V 6 bases, and 14 bases lay outside the gene matches.

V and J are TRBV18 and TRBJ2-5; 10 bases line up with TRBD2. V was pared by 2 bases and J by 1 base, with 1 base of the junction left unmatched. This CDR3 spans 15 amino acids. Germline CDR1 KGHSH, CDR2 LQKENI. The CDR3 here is CASSPRTSGQETQYF. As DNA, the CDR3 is TGTGCCAGCTCACCAAGGACTAGCGGCCAAGAGACCCAGTACTTC.

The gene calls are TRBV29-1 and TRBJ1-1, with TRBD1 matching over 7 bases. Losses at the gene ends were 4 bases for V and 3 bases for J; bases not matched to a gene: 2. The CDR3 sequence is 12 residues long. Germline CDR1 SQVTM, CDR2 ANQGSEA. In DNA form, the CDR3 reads TGCAGCGTTGGACAGGGCGACACTGAAGCTTTCTTT. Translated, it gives CSVGQGDTEAFF.

The CDR3 nucleotides are TGTGCCAGCAGTTGGACCGGGATCTGGAGGGAGACCCAGTACTTC. This sequence encodes CASSWTGIWRETQYF. The rearrangement joins TRBV6-2 or TRBV6-3 to TRBJ2-5; TRBD2 is a possible D gene (5 bases). The V end was cut by 4 bases, the J end by 5 bases, with 17 bases between. The CDR3 runs 15 residues. The germline V gene has CDR1 MNHEY and CDR2 SVGEGT.

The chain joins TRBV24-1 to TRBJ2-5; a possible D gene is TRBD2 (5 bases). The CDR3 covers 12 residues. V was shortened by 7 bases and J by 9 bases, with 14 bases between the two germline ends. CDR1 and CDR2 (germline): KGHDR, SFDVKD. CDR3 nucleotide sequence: TGTGCCACCAGGGGTCCGGACTCGGCCCAGTACTTC. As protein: CATRGPDSAQYF.

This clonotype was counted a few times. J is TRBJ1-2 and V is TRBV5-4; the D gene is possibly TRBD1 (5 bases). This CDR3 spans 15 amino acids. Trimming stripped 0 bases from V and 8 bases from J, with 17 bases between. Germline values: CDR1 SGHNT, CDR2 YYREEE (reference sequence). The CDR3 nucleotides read TGTGCCAGCAGCTTGGCTGGTCAGGGAGTTCGCGGCTACACCTTC. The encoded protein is CASSLAGQGVRGYTF.

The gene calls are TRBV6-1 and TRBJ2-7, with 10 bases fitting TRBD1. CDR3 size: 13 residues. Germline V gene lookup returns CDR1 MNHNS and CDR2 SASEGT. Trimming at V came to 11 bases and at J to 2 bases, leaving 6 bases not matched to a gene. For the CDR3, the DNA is TGTGCCGTCTCCGGGACAGGGGCCTACGAGCAGTACTTC. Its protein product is CAVSGTGAYEQYF.

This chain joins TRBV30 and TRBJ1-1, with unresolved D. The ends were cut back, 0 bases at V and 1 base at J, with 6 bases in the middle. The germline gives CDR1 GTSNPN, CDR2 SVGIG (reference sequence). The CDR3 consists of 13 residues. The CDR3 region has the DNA TGTGCCTGGAGTGTTGAGGCGAACACTGAAGCTTTCTTT. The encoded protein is CAWSVEANTEAFF.

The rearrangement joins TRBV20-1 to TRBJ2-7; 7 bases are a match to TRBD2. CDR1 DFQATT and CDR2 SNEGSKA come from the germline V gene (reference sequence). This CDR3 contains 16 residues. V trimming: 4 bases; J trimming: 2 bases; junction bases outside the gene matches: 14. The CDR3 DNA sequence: TGCAGTGCTACAAGATTGCGGGGGTACGGGACCTACGAGCAGTACTTC. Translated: CSATRLRGYGTYEQYF.

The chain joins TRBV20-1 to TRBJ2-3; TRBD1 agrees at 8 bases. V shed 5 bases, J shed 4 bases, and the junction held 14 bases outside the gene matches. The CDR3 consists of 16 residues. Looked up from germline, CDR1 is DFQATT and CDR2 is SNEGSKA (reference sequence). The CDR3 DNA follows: TGCAGTGCTGAGGACAGGGTTCTTCGTACGTCAGATACGCAGTATTTT. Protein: CSAEDRVLRTSDTQYF.

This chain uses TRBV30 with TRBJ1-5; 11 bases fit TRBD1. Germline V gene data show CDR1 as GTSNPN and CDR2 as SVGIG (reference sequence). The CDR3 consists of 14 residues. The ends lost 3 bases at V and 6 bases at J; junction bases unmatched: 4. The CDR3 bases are TGTGCCTGGAGGGGACAGGGGGATGGTCAGCCCCAGCATTTT. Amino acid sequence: CAWRGQGDGQPQHF.

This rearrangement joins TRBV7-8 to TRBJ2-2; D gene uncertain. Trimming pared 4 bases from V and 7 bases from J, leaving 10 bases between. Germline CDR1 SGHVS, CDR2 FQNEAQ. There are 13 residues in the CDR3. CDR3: CASSSVGNGELFF. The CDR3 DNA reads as TGTGCCAGCAGCTCAGTTGGAAACGGGGAGCTGTTTTTT.

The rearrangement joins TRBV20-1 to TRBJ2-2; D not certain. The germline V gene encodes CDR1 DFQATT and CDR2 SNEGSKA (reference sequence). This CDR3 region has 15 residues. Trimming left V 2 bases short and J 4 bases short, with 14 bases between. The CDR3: CSARQPLTATGELFF. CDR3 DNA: TGCAGTGCTAGACAACCTTTGACTGCCACCGGGGAGCTGTTTTTT.

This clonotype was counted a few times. CDR3: CASSRGEGANTGELFF. The CDR3 bases are TGTGCCAGCAGCCGAGGCGAAGGCGCGAACACCGGGGAGCTGTTTTTT. This chain joins TRBV6-1 and TRBJ2-2; D gene ambiguous. Germline CDR1 MNHNS, CDR2 SASEGT. V lost 6 bases and J 0 bases, leaving 14 bases between the germline ends. This CDR3 is built from 16 residues.

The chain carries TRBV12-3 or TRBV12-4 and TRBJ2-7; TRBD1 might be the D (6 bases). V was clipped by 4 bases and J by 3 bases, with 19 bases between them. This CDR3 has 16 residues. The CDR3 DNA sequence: TGTGCCAGCAGTTCTCTATATGGGGACACCTACTACGAGCAGTACTTC. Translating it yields CASSSLYGDTYYEQYF.

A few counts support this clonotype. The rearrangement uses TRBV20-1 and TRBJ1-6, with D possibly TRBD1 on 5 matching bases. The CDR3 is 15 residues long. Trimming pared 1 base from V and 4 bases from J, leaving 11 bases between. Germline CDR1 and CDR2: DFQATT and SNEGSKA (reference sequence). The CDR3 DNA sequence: TGCAGTGCTAGAGTTCGGGGGTCATATAATTCACCCCTCCACTTT. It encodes CSARVRGSYNSPLHF.

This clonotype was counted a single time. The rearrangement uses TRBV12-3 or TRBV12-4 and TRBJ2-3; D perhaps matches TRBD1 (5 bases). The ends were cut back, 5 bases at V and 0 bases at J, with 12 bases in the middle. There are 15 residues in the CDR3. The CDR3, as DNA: TGTGCCAGCAGTCGACAGTGGCAGAGCACAGATACGCAGTATTTT. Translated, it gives CASSRQWQSTDTQYF.

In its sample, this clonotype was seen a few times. In DNA form, the CDR3 reads TGTGCCAGCAGTCGGAGCTTAAATCGGGCCGGGGAGCTGTTTTTT. Translation: CASSRSLNRAGELFF. The chain employs TRBV12-3 or TRBV12-4 and TRBJ2-2; D gene ambiguous. This CDR3 is 15 amino acids long. V lost 5 bases, J lost 6 bases, and 16 bases lay in between.

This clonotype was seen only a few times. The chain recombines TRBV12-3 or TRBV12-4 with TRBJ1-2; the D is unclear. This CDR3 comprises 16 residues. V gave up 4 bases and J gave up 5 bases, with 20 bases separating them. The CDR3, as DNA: TGTGCCAGCAGTTCCGGGGAGTTGACCGGGTCTTATGGCTACACCTTC. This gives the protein CASSSGELTGSYGYTF.

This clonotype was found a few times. CDR3 DNA: TGTGCCAGCAGCTCAGGGGGAACAGATACGCAGTATTTT. This encodes CASSSGGTDTQYF. The chain recombines TRBV7-9 with TRBJ2-3; TRBD1 agrees at 7 bases. The trim removed 4 bases at V and 3 bases at J, leaving 1 base unmatched. Germline-derived CDR1 and CDR2 are SEHNR and FQNEAQ (reference sequence). The CDR3 runs to 13 residues.

The CDR3 loop is CASSLAWGQGDNEQFF. CDR3 in DNA: TGTGCCAGCAGCTTGGCCTGGGGGCAGGGGGACAATGAGCAGTTCTTC. The rearrangement uses TRBV5-4 and TRBJ2-1; 7 bases line up with TRBD1. Germline V gives CDR1 SGHNT, CDR2 YYREEE (reference sequence). V dropped 0 bases and J dropped 5; count of bases not matched to a gene: 8. The CDR3 length is 16 residues.

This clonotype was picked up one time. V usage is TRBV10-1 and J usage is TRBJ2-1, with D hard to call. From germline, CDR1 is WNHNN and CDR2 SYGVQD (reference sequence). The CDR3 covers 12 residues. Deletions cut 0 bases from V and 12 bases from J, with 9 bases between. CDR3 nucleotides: TGCGCCAGCAGTGAGTCCTCTAGTGTGCAGTTCTTC. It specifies CASSESSSVQFF.